The source of this TCR beta chain is a study of CD8+CD57+ T cells in acquired aplastic anemia (dated by TCRdb to 2016 to 2019). As for the study more broadly: DNA extracted from sorted CD4+ and CD8+ cells had a mean of roughly 3.4 ug, with a range of about 0.18 to 27.4 ug. CD8+CD57+ expansion was defined as a frequency above the mean frequency observed in healthy subjects. Beyond this particular receptor, the publication reports: Although roughly 30 CD8+ CDR3 sequences were shared by patients and controls, these sequences appeared highly expressed in patients and within the immunodominant clones of patients. Between patients and healthy controls, no significant difference in CD8+ Simpson's diversity was found (P=0.060).

Counted from cysteine to phenylalanine, this CDR3 has 16 amino acids. Only CDR3 DNA is held: 48 bases, read in frame from base 1. V is reduced by 4 bases and J by 3 bases, leaving a spacing of 14 bases between them. The CDR1 and CDR2 encoded by the germline V gene are SGHRS and YFSETQ. The patients picked for sequencing were ones in whom flow cytometry had shown an expansion of CD8+CD57+ cells. Every patient had a diagnosis of severe acquired aplastic anemia based on International Study of Aplastic Anemia and Agranulocytosis and Camitta criteria. Patients had received no therapy at the time of blood sampling. In the study, sorted CD4+ and CD8+ blood T cells from patients with severe aplastic anemia and from healthy subjects underwent deep sequencing of TCR repertoires. Patients were enrolled in the USA under clinicaltrials.gov protocols 00001620, 01623167, 00001397, 00071045, 00081523 and 00961064. Ficoll-Paque density gradient centrifugation was used to isolate peripheral blood mononuclear cells. Before DNA extraction, CD4+ and CD8+ T cells were sorted by FACS or by magnetic beads.

This clonotype was recorded a few times. Its antigen is not yet known. Base qualities are not provided; no much larger clone lies one nucleotide away. TCR beta VDJ combination and CDR3 sequence profiling used genomic DNA as the template. TCR repertoire sequencing was run on an Illumina HiSeq 2000. Per the source publication's procedure: Repertoire assessment relied on Simpson's diversity index, CDR3 size and DJ length profiles, and TRBV/TRBJ rearrangement plots. The most abundant DNA sequence in the deep sequencing data was defined as the immunodominant clone. CDR3 amino acid sequences were checked for sharing between subjects and were compared against published repertoires and the VDJdb database. The public reads were reanalyzed by TCRdb: fastp trimming at Q25, MiXCR alignment, in-frame beta chains only. Each entry merges the rows of one CDR3 protein and shows their most common DNA and genes. These V and J calls are TCRdb output, not the study's own analysis. This sample comprises under 350,000 distinct CDR3 sequences, roughly 59% of them detected only once. The ten top clones hold 1.3% of the sample.

The receptor comes from a human donor with aplastic anemia. The chain employs TRBV5-1 and TRBJ1-6, with no confidently assigned D gene. Material: sorted CD4+, CD8+, or CD8+CD57+ T cells (not recorded which) from PBMCs. The CDR3 is CASSPSGEGYNSPLHF. At the DNA level, the sequence is TGCGCCAGCAGCCCTTCCGGGGAGGGCTATAATTCACCCCTCCACTTT. Supplemented by the reference TRBV5-1 and TRBJ1-6 proteins around the CDR3, the complete variable domain is KAGVTQTPRYLIKTRGQQVTLSCSPISGHRSVSWYQQTPGQGLQFLFEYFSETQRNKGNFPGRFSGRQFSNSRSEMNVSTLELGDSALYLCASSPSGEGYNSPLHFGNGTRLTVT.